This T cell receptor (beta chain) was sequenced in a study of T cell changes during pregnancy in multiple sclerosis. This clone was detected once. Trimming pared 5 bases from V and 4 bases from J, leaving 16 bases between. The V gene's germline CDR1 is SGHRS and CDR2 YFSETQ. This CDR3 is 15 amino acids long. Repertoires were generated with immunoSEQ multiplex PCR, while TCRdb's copy carries only in-frame clones and drops some. Here the sample spans 90,000 to 95,000 clones, roughly 93% being singletons. The source was peripheral blood, collected in the third trimester of pregnancy. This TCR derives from a female donor with multiple sclerosis, enrolled in a pregnancy study. The chain links TRBV5-1 to TRBJ2-1; no reliable D call. This chain's CDR3 is CASRTLATAYNEQFF. The CDR3 nucleotides read TGCGCCAGCAGGACTTTGGCGACGGCTTACAATGAGCAGTTCTTC.